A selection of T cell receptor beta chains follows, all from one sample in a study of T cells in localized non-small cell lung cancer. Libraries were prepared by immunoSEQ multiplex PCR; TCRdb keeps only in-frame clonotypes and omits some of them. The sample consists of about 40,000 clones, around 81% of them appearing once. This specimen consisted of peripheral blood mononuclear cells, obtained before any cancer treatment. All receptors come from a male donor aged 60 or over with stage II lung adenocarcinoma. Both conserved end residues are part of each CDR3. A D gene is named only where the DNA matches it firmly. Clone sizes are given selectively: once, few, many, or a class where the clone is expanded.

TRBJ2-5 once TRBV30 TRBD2 TGTGCCTGGAGTGCCCCCGGTAAAGGTGGCGGGGGTTGGACCCAGTACTTC CAWSAPGKGGGGWTQYF
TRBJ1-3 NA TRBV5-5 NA TGTGCCAGCAGCCTTCTACAGGGCGGAGGAAACACCATATATTTT CASSLLQGGGNTIYF
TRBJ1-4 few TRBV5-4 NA TGTGCCAGCAGTCCCCGACAGCAGTCCGAAAAACTGTTTTTT CASSPRQQSEKLFF
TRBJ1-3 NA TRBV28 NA TGTGCCAGCAGTTTAACCCGTAACACCATATATTTT CASSLTRNTIYF
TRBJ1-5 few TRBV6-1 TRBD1 TGTGCCAGCAGTGAACCGGACAGGGTCAATCAGCCCCAGCATTTT CASSEPDRVNQPQHF
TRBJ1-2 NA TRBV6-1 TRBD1 TGTGCCAGCACCTTCAGACAGGGCAGAAACTATGGCTACACCTTC CASTFRQGRNYGYTF
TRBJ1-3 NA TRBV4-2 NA TGTGCCAGCAGCCAAGATCGGGGTTTGGGAAACACCATATATTTT CASSQDRGLGNTIYF
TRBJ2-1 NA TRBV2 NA TGTGCCAGCAGTGAGCGGGACGGGAGTCTGTGGACTGAGCAGTTCTTC CASSERDGSLWTEQFF
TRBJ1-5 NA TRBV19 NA TGTGCCAGTAGTACGACAGTCTTCATGCCCCAGCATTTT CASSTTVFMPQHF
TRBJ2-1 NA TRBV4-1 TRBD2 TGCGCCAGCAGCCCCCTAGCGGGAGGCAATGAGCAGTTCTTC CASSPLAGGNEQFF
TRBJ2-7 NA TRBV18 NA TGTGCCAGCTCAGCCATGTCGTTTGAGCAGTACTTC CASSAMSFEQYF
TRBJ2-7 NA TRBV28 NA TGTGCCAGCAGTTCCGTCTCAGGGAAGGCCTACGAGCAGTACTTC CASSSVSGKAYEQYF
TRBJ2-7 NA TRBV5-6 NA TGTGCCAGCAGCCCCCCCAGTAATGATTACGAGCAGTACTTC CASSPPSNDYEQYF
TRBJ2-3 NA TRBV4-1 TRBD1 TGCGCCAGCAGCCAAGGGTTTACAGGGGGAGGCACAGATACGCAGTATTTT CASSQGFTGGGTDTQYF
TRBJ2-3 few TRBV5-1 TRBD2 TGCGCCAGCAGCCGTTTAGCGGGAGGGACAGATACGCAGTATTTT CASSRLAGGTDTQYF
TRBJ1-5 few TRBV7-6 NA TGTGCCAGCACCCTGAGGGGGAATCAGCCCCAGCATTTT CASTLRGNQPQHF
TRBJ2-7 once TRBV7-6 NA TGTGCCAGCAGCTTCTCCGGAAGCTCCTACGAGCAGTACTTC CASSFSGSSYEQYF
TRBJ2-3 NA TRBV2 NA TGTGCCAGTCAGCGTGGAGCAGATACGCAGTATTTT CASQRGADTQYF
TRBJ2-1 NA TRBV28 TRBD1 TGTGCCAGCAGTTCGACAGGGGCCCTACTCAATGAGCAGTTCTTC CASSSTGALLNEQFF
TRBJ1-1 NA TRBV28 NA TGTGCCAGCAGTTTAATCGGGACAAGGGAAGCTTTCTTT CASSLIGTREAFF
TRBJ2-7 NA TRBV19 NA TGTGCCAGTAGTCCTGGGAGTTCGTACGAGCAGTACTTC CASSPGSSYEQYF
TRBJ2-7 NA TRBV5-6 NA TGTGCCAGCAGCCCGTTACCGTTCTCCTACGAGCAGTACTTC CASSPLPFSYEQYF
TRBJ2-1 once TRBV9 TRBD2 TGTGCCAGCAGCGTAGAGGCAGGACTAGCGGAGAATGAGCAGTTCTTC CASSVEAGLAENEQFF
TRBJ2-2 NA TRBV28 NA TGTGCCAGCAGCACGAACACCGGGGAGCTGTTTTTT CASSTNTGELFF
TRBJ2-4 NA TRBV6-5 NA TGTGCCAGCAGTTACTCGTCGGTTCAGTACTTC CASSYSSVQYF
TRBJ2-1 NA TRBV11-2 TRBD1 TGTGCCAGCAGACAACCCGACAGGGGGCCGGCCAATGAGCAGTTCTTC CASRQPDRGPANEQFF
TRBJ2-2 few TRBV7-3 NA TGTGCCAGCAGCCTGACAGGCAACACCGGGGAGCTGTTTTTT CASSLTGNTGELFF
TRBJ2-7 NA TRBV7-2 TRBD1 TGTGCCAGCAGCTTGGGGCCCCCGGACAGGGAGCAGTACTTC CASSLGPPDREQYF
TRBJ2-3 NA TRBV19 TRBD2 TGTGCCAGTAGCAGCACAGGGACTAGCGGGAAGGAGTATTTT CASSSTGTSGKEYF
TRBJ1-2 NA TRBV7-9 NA TGTGCCAGCAGCTTAGGCAGTTTTGGAGGCTACACCTTC CASSLGSFGGYTF
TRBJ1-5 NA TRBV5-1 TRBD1 TGCGCCAGCAGCCCGGGACAGGTTGACAATCAGCCCCAGCATTTT CASSPGQVDNQPQHF
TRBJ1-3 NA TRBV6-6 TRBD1 TGTGCCAGCAGCCGCGGGACAGGGGGCGAGCGAAACACCATATATTTT CASSRGTGGERNTIYF
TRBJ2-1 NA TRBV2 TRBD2 TGTGCCAGCAGTGAGGAGGGCGGGAGGGTTAATGAGCAGTTCTTC CASSEEGGRVNEQFF
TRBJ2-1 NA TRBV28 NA TGTGCCAGCAGACTCAGGGTAGTCGGCTCCTACAATGAGCAGTTCTTC CASRLRVVGSYNEQFF
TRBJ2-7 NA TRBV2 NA TGTGCCAGCAGTGCGTCCCGTGGCGGGACCAGTGAGCAGTACTTC CASSASRGGTSEQYF
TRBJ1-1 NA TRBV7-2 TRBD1 TGTGCCAGCAGCTCGGGACAGGGGAACACTGAAGCTTTCTTT CASSSGQGNTEAFF
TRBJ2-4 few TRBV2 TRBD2 TGTGCCAGCAGTGGGGCTAGCGGACTAGCCAAAAACATTCAGTACTTC CASSGASGLAKNIQYF
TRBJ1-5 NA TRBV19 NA TGTGCCAGTAGTGGGGGGCAAGCAAGCAATCAGCCCCAGCATTTT CASSGGQASNQPQHF
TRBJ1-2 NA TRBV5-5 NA TGTGCCAGCAGCCATTCAATTAACTATGGCTACACCTTC CASSHSINYGYTF
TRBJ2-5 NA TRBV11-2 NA TGTGCCAGCAGCTCCCAGCTGACAGGATTGGAGACCCAGTACTTC CASSSQLTGLETQYF
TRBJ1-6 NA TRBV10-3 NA TGTGCCATCAGGGGGATGGATAATTCACCCCTCCACTTT CAIRGMDNSPLHF
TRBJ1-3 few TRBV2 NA TGTGCCAGCACCCTCCTGGGGGGGGGCTTCGGAAACACCATATATTTT CASTLLGGGFGNTIYF
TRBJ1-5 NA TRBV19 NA TGTGCCAGTAATCTGGGCGGGGGCCAACAGCCCCAGCATTTT CASNLGGGQQPQHF
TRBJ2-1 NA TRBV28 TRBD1 TGTGCCCTTCGGGACAGCGCCAATGAGCAGTTCTTC CALRDSANEQFF
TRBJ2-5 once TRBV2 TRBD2 TGTGCCAGCAGTTCCCGGACTAGCGGGAGGTCGGAGACCCAGTACTTC CASSSRTSGRSETQYF
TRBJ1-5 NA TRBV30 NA TGTGCCTGGAGTCCGCGATTCAATCAGCCCCAGCATTTT CAWSPRFNQPQHF
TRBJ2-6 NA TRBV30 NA TGTGCCTGGACCCTCAGAGGGGCCAACGTCCTGACTTTC CAWTLRGANVLTF
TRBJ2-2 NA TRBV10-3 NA TGTGCCATCAGATCCCCAGGGGACTACACCGGGGAGCTGTTTTTT CAIRSPGDYTGELFF
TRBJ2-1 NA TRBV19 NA TGTGCCAGTAGTATCAGTGGGATGAACAATGAGCAGTTCTTC CASSISGMNNEQFF